Given below is one T cell receptor (beta chain) in context. Its antigen is unknown. The CDR3 extends 3 residues past the end of the read, so its final part is completed from the germline J gene. These data come from a study of T cells in women clearing cervical HPV infection (dated by TCRdb to the late 2010s). With regard to the full study: The cases were under 30 women with histologically confirmed HPV16-related CIN3 or worse, and 2 of these cases were invasive cancers. Blood from cases was drawn at the visit where the lesion was first identified, while blood from controls was drawn once the infection was no longer detected. Cases had a median age of about 34 years compared with more than 37 for controls, and baseline characteristics showed no significant differences between the groups. Among cases, blood sampling occurred a median of about 150 days after lesion detection, with an interquartile range of about 80 to 200 days. Five blinded duplicates per group were added as quality controls, so that roughly 60 samples were obtained: approximately 50 participants and some 10 replicates. Since HLA typing was available for only a few women, HLA type could not be ruled out as a confounder. The approximately 25 controls were women who cleared a single incident HPV16 infection within 12 months without developing precancer or cancer. An exploratory proof-of-principle case-control study, nested within the Guanacaste HPV Natural History Study in Costa Rica, was conducted to compare TCR repertoires across cervical HPV16 outcomes. Cases and controls were matched on year of sample collection and on age within five years. The parent cohort enrolled 10,000 or so women aged 18 or older in Guanacaste, Costa Rica, during about 1993 to 1995 and followed them for 6 to 7 years.

V lost 5 bases and J lost 8 bases, and the count of bases not matched to a germline gene is 4. The CDR3 starts with the cysteine, ends with the phenylalanine, and has 14 residues. Only the CDR3 bases that were read are kept: 33 of them, in frame from base 1. The germline V gene gives CDR1 as MDHEN and CDR2 as SYDVKM. Every participant had a single incident cervical HPV16 infection, and prevalent HPV16 infections were excluded. Cervical HPV DNA was detected by MY09/MY11 PCR, and genotyping was performed by dot-blot hybridization. Approximately 15 mL of heparinized blood were centrifuged, and the buffy coat was aliquoted, frozen at -30°C, then stored at -80°C. Genomic DNA was extracted from buffy coat specimens using QIAGEN kits. Summary of the overall study and its limitations: CIN3+ cases had significantly higher TCR repertoire richness than controls across sequencing depths, but evenness did not differ between the groups. The cross-sectional design could not show whether the associations came before the infection or were a result of it, and neither effector/memory subsets nor HPV-specific T cells were isolated. Because the number of T cells in each sample was unknown, differences in richness could reflect differing T-cell content rather than repertoire biology. Random forest classifiers combining richness and V gene abundances distinguished cases from controls with an estimated AUC of roughly 0.8. Lower TRBV6-7 relative abundance was observed in cases than in controls (around 0.1% versus 0.15%; Bonferroni P = 0.0008).

The immunoSEQ assay used multiplex PCR to amplify TCR beta CDR3 regions from an average of around 1,200 ng of genomic DNA per sample. Primer bias was corrected in the assay by using a complete synthetic TCR repertoire to establish an amplification baseline. Amplicons were sequenced on the Illumina platform. Processing in the source paper ran as follows. Sequences were error-corrected by clustering with frequency ratios and a modified nearest-neighbor algorithm and were then analyzed in the immunoSEQ Analyzer with IMGT gene definitions. At each rarefaction depth, TCR richness and evenness were averaged across 20 rarefaction repeats, and samples with fewer sequences than that depth were excluded. Wilcoxon rank sum tests with FDR correction were used to compare relative abundances of V, D and J genes between the groups. For the blinded duplicates, the intraclass correlation was 95.6% for TCR richness and averaged 76.4% across around 61 gene segments. Drawn from immuneACCESS, this table holds only the in-frame rearrangements with V and J called that TCRdb kept. Clones are partly lost; checked studies trace under half to an unresolved V gene and leave the rest unexplained. V, J and clone size derive from that table, while D and trimming were established from the DNA sequence. The sample table holds approximately 39,000 clones. The ten largest make up 1.7% of the sample.

The sequenced material came from blood buffy coat. This TCR came from a woman aged 18 to 75 with a cervical HPV16 infection that either progressed to CIN3+ or cleared (not recorded which). The V and J genes are TRBV28 and TRBJ2-1; 12 middle bases align to TRBD1. CDR3 region: CASSPGTGGYEQFF. The sequenced part of the CDR3 DNA is TGTGCCAGCAGTCCCGGGACAGGGGGCTATGAG.